This T cell receptor beta chain was obtained from a study of blood T cell repertoires in COVID-19. The wider study: The United States, Italy and Spain provided the acute and convalescent COVID-19 samples.

This clone was counted a few times. In the study's own analysis: The assay estimated nucleated cells by amplifying reference gene primers. The repertoire was sequenced with immunoSEQ multiplex PCR; TCRdb's copy has only in-frame clones and lacks some. V, J and clone size were drawn from that table, and D and trimming were deduced from the DNA. The data hold just over 95,000 clones, with about 86% observed a single time. The ends were cut back, 3 bases at V and 4 bases at J, with 19 bases in the middle. Germline V gene sequence: CDR1 SGHDT, CDR2 YYEEEE. The CDR3 runs to 16 residues. Sequenced: peripheral blood. This chain joins TRBV5-6 and TRBJ1-2; D perhaps matches TRBD1 (5 bases). The source of this sequence is a man in his 60s with acute or convalescent COVID-19. The CDR3 region is CASSSRGHTTSYGYTF. The CDR3, as DNA: TGTGCCAGCAGCTCGAGAGGACACACCACCTCCTATGGCTACACCTTC. Full variable domain (rest looked up from reference TRBV5-6 and TRBJ1-2): DAGVTQSPTHLIKTRGQQVTLRCSPKSGHDTVSWYQQALGQGPQFIFQYYEEEERQRGNFPDRFSGHQFPNYSSELNVNALLLGDSALYLCASSSRGHTTSYGYTFGSGTRLTVV.